One and the same sample provided the 25 T cell receptor beta chains below, sequenced in a study of blood T cell repertoires in COVID-19. Sequencing was performed with immunoSEQ multiplex PCR; in TCRdb, only in-frame clones are kept and a portion is missing. The sample has around 450,000 clones, about 90% seen once. The specimen was PBMCs or T cells enriched from blood (not recorded which). These receptors were obtained from a man aged 18 to 29 who had recovered from COVID-19.

The chain is built from TRBV14 and TRBJ2-2; possibly TRBD2 for D (5 bases). The V and J ends lost 4 bases and 2 bases respectively, with 17 bases between them. The germline CDR1 and CDR2 sequences are SGHDN and FVKESK. The CDR3 totals 17 residues. CDR3 residues: CASSPRTLGYNTGELFF. DNA for the CDR3: TGTGCCAGCAGCCCCAGGACTCTAGGTTATAACACCGGGGAGCTGTTTTTT.

The genes are TRBV7-9 and TRBJ1-2, with D possibly matching TRBD1 (5 bases). This CDR3 region has 13 residues. CDR1 is SEHNR, CDR2 FQNEAQ, per germline (reference sequence). V was shortened by 4 bases and J by 4 bases, with 10 bases between the two germline ends. CDR3 nucleotide sequence: TGTGCCAGCAGCTCAGACAGCCTCTATGGCTACACCTTC. Protein: CASSSDSLYGYTF.

This clone was counted once. This chain uses TRBV10-3 with TRBJ2-2; 7 bases line up with TRBD1. Germline V gene sequence: CDR1 ENHRY, CDR2 SYGVKD. This CDR3 contains 13 residues. Germline trimming cut 10 bases from V and 7 bases from J; bases unmatched to any gene: 9. CDR3 sequence: CATQGERVGELFF. CDR3 DNA: TGTGCCACCCAGGGGGAGAGGGTCGGGGAGCTGTTTTTT.

This clone was detected only once. The J gene is TRBJ2-1, the V gene TRBV5-1, with 12 bases aligning to TRBD1. V was pared by 4 bases and J by 9 bases, with 5 bases of the junction left unmatched. This CDR3 comprises 14 residues. Looked up from germline, CDR1 is SGHRS and CDR2 is YFSETQ. This chain's CDR3 is CASSPGTGGLEQFF. DNA of the CDR3: TGCGCCAGCAGCCCAGGGACAGGGGGCCTTGAGCAGTTCTTC.

The chain links TRBV9 to TRBJ1-1, with a weak D call TRBD1 (6 bases). V lost 4 bases and J lost 4, with 26 bases in between. The CDR3 totals 18 residues. Germline CDR1 is SGDLS and CDR2 is YYNGEE. The CDR3 is CASSSTPGGATLGTEAFF. CDR3 nucleotides: TGTGCCAGCAGCTCGACACCGGGGGGGGCGACCTTGGGCACTGAAGCTTTCTTT.

The chain uses TRBV15 and TRBJ2-7, with 9 positions matching TRBD2. V was pared by 5 bases and J by 0 bases, with 5 bases of the junction left unmatched. CDR1 and CDR2 from the germline V gene are LNHNV and YYDKDF (reference sequence). CDR3 length: 15 amino acids. CDR3 sequence: CATSGPLAGSYEQYF. DNA for the CDR3: TGTGCCACCAGCGGCCCACTAGCGGGCTCCTACGAGCAGTACTTC.

The gene calls are TRBV11-3 and TRBJ2-1, with 14 bases matching TRBD2. The CDR3 spans 20 residues. Germline assignment: CDR1 SGHNT and CDR2 YENEEA. The trim removed 5 bases at V and 0 bases at J, leaving 12 bases unmatched. The CDR3 nucleotides read TGTGCCAGCAGCCCGCGCCCGGGACTAGCGGGGGAGAGCTCCTACAATGAGCAGTTCTTC. The encoded protein is CASSPRPGLAGESSYNEQFF.

CDR3 coding DNA: TGCGCCAGCAGCTCACGGACAGGGAACTATGGCTACACCTTC. Translation gives CASSSRTGNYGYTF. The J gene is TRBJ1-2, the V gene TRBV5-1; TRBD1 matches 8 bases. The CDR3 has 14 residues. The ends lost 3 bases at V and 2 bases at J; junction bases unmatched: 3. Germline V lookup: CDR1 SGHRS, CDR2 YFSETQ. Supplemented by reference TRBV5-1 and TRBJ1-2, the full variable domain reads KAGVTQTPRYLIKTRGQQVTLSCSPISGHRSVSWYQQTPGQGLQFLFEYFSETQRNKGNFPGRFSGRQFSNSRSEMNVSTLELGDSALYLCASSSRTGNYGYTFGSGTRLTVV.

This clone appeared once. The rearrangement links TRBV3-1 (or the pseudogene TRBV3-2) to TRBJ2-5; the D gene could be TRBD1 or TRBD2 (6 bases each). Germline V gives CDR1 LGHDT, CDR2 YNNKEL (reference sequence). V shed 4 bases and J shed 4 bases, with 16 bases lying between them. This CDR3 region has 15 residues. CDR3: CASSPDRKGGETQYF. As DNA, the CDR3 is TGTGCCAGCAGCCCAGACAGGAAGGGAGGAGAGACCCAGTACTTC.

The chain joins TRBV9 to TRBJ1-1; the D gene is possibly TRBD1 (5 bases). V was clipped by 3 bases and J by 1 base, with 13 bases between them. The CDR3 length is 15 residues. Germline values: CDR1 SGDLS, CDR2 YYNGEE. CDR3 DNA: TGTGCCAGCAGCGCCCGGGACTGGGAGAACACTGAAGCTTTCTTT. Amino acid sequence: CASSARDWENTEAFF.

The rearrangement uses TRBV6-5 and TRBJ2-7, with TRBD2 matching over 8 bases. The CDR3 has 15 residues. With 7 bases clipped from V and 0 bases from J, the junction kept 8 bases outside the gene matches. Germline V gene sequence: CDR1 MNHEY, CDR2 SVGAGI. CDR3 amino acids: CASTNLAGTSYEQYF. The CDR3 region has the DNA TGTGCCAGCACGAATTTAGCGGGGACCTCCTACGAGCAGTACTTC.

The gene calls are TRBV7-9 and TRBJ1-3, with D possibly TRBD1 on 5 matching bases. V lost 5 bases, J lost 0 bases, and 11 bases lay in between. The CDR3 spans 15 residues. Germline V lookup: CDR1 SEHNR, CDR2 FQNEAQ (reference sequence). CDR3 residues: CASSLTTDSGNTIYF. In DNA, the CDR3 is TGTGCCAGCAGCCTGACGACAGACTCTGGAAACACCATATATTTT.

This sequence joins TRBV27 and TRBJ2-7; 9 bases are a match to TRBD2. Trimming at V came to 0 bases and at J to 2 bases, leaving 5 bases not matched to a gene. Looked up from germline, CDR1 is MNHEY and CDR2 is SMNVEV (reference sequence). The CDR3 totals 16 residues. Written as DNA, the CDR3 is TGTGCCAGCAGTTTATCGGGACTAGCTTACACCTACGAGCAGTACTTC. Its translation is CASSLSGLAYTYEQYF.

The V gene is TRBV18, the J gene TRBJ2-1; possibly TRBD2 for D (5 bases). V lost 0 bases and J 7 bases, leaving 13 bases between the germline ends. Germline values: CDR1 KGHSH, CDR2 LQKENI. CDR3 length: 15 residues. The CDR3 loop is CASSPPFRGRNEQFF. DNA for the CDR3: TGTGCCAGCTCACCACCGTTCCGGGGTCGGAATGAGCAGTTCTTC.

The chain has TRBV5-1 and TRBJ2-5; 9 bases line up with TRBD1. This CDR3 has 16 residues. Germline V gives CDR1 SGHRS, CDR2 YFSETQ. The J segment lost 1 base and the V segment lost 1 base, leaving 5 bases of the junction unmatched. The CDR3 coding sequence is TGCGCCAGCAGCTTGTTTGGGACAGGGATCCAAGAGACCCAGTACTTC. Translating gives CASSLFGTGIQETQYF.

This clone was detected only once. The V and J genes are TRBV11-2 and TRBJ1-4, with 10 bases lining up with TRBD1. The CDR3 covers 16 residues. CDR1 and CDR2 from the germline V gene are SGHAT and FQNNGV. J lost 5 bases, V lost 3 bases, and 6 bases had no gene match. In nucleotides, the CDR3 is TGTGCCAGCAGCTTCGGACAGGGGGGCCCAAATGAAAAACTGTTTTTT. This sequence encodes CASSFGQGGPNEKLFF.

The rearrangement joins TRBV6-5 to TRBJ2-7; tentative D call: TRBD2 (5 bases). The CDR3 spans 15 residues. CDR1 and CDR2 from the germline V gene are MNHEY and SVGAGI. V dropped 7 bases and J dropped 0 bases, with 16 bases sitting between them. The DNA for the CDR3 is TGTGCCAGCATCGTAGGGCGTAGCGACTCCTACGAGCAGTACTTC. Its protein is CASIVGRSDSYEQYF.

The CDR3 protein is CASSLQVFGGNQPQHF. In DNA, the CDR3 is TGTGCCAGCAGTTTACAAGTTTTCGGAGGCAATCAGCCCCAGCATTTT. The chain recombines TRBV28 with TRBJ1-5; D call uncertain. The CDR3 spans 16 residues. Germline CDR1 is MDHEN and CDR2 is SYDVKM. Trimming left V 2 bases short and J 2 bases short, with 13 bases between. The variable domain in full, completed from reference TRBV28 and TRBJ1-5, reads DVKVTQSSRYLVKRTGEKVFLECVQDMDHENMFWYRQDPGLGLRLIYFSYDVKMKEKGDIPEGYSVSREKKERFSLILESASTNQTSMYLCASSLQVFGGNQPQHFGDGTRLSIL.

V usage is TRBV10-2 and J usage is TRBJ2-7, with a tentative D call TRBD1 (5 bases). The CDR3 sequence is 10 residues long. Per the germline V gene, CDR1 is WSHSY and CDR2 is SAAADI. Trimming pared 8 bases from V and 9 bases from J, leaving 11 bases between. The CDR3 region has the DNA TGCGCCAGCGGACACGGCGGGCAGTACTTC. Translation: CASGHGGQYF.

This chain links TRBV3-1 (or the pseudogene TRBV3-2) with TRBJ2-7, with 12 bases lining up with TRBD2. Per germline, CDR1 LGHDT and CDR2 YNNKEL (reference sequence). CDR3 length: 16 residues. Germline trimming cut 3 bases from V and 1 base from J; bases unmatched to any gene: 4. CDR3 bases: TGTGCCAGCAGCCACTTAGGACTAGCGGGATCCTACGAGCAGTACTTC. The encoded protein is CASSHLGLAGSYEQYF.

The CDR3 region has the DNA TGTGCTAGCGGAGGGGGGGAATACGAGCAGTACTTC. Its translation is CASGGGEYEQYF. V usage is TRBV10-3 and J usage is TRBJ2-7, with D possibly TRBD2 on 7 matching bases. This CDR3 region has 12 residues. In germline, CDR1 is ENHRY, CDR2 SYGVKD.

The rearrangement joins TRBV7-8 to TRBJ1-5; no definite D call. The ends were cut back, 3 bases at V and 2 bases at J, with 14 bases in the middle. Germline values: CDR1 SGHVS, CDR2 FQNEAQ. The CDR3 totals 16 residues. This chain's CDR3 is CASSFVLRVGNQPQHF. The DNA for the CDR3 is TGTGCCAGCAGCTTCGTCCTGAGAGTGGGCAATCAGCCCCAGCATTTT.

This chain connects TRBV10-1 to TRBJ2-1; D unresolved. The CDR3 spans 13 residues. Trimming pared 4 bases from V and 9 bases from J, leaving 13 bases between. From germline, CDR1 is WNHNN and CDR2 SYGVQD (reference sequence). The CDR3 bases are TGCGCCAGCAGTGTTTACGAGTTCGGTGAGCAGTTCTTC. Its protein product is CASSVYEFGEQFF.

The rearrangement links TRBV5-6 to TRBJ2-5, with a tentative D call TRBD2 (5 bases). V was shortened by 0 bases and J by 7 bases, with 10 bases between the two germline ends. The CDR3 is 13 residues long. CDR1 is SGHDT, CDR2 YYEEEE, per germline. CDR3 protein: CASSLGTRTTQYF. CDR3 sequence (DNA): TGTGCCAGCAGCTTGGGGACTCGGACGACCCAGTACTTC.

The V and J genes are TRBV29-1 and TRBJ1-1; 8 nucleotides align to TRBD1. The CDR3 contains 12 residues. Germline loops: CDR1 SQVTM, CDR2 ANQGSEA. V was pared by 7 bases and J by 11 bases, with 12 bases of the junction left unmatched. The DNA for the CDR3 is TGCAGCGGGGACCTACAGGGGGGTGATGCTTTCTTT. This encodes CSGDLQGGDAFF.